This T cell receptor (beta chain) was sequenced for a study of cytomegalovirus exposure and HLA in healthy donors (dated by TCRdb to about 2017). Study-level background: According to a later analysis, the 120 or so validation repertoires were produced on the same platform as the approximately 690 repertoires of the first cohort. Along with the roughly 700-subject first cohort, a separate validation cohort of around 120 different subjects was used. To predict cytomegalovirus infection status, the study combined high-throughput TCR immunosequencing, statistical association of individual TCRs with disease status, and machine learning. The study aimed to test whether signatures of past pathogen exposure could be identified by cataloging public T cell receptors.

A note on this clone: What this receptor recognizes is not known. Base qualities are not at hand, and no much larger clone is one base apart.

V is clipped by 4 bases and J by 3 bases, and the sequence between their germline boundaries is 13 bases long. Reading from cysteine to phenylalanine, the CDR3 counts 14 amino acids. Of all the DNA, just the CDR3 is kept, 42 bases in frame from base 1. The germline V gene (reference sequence) specifies SGHNT as CDR1 and YYREEE as CDR2. Separate from the approximately 700-subject first cohort, the validation cohort of about 120 subjects was the group to which the donors belonged. General findings and caveats noted by the study authors: Of the cluster scores, approximately 94% were above 0 in a later analysis, which found that TCRs clustered in the first cohort also tended to co-occur in the 95 to 150 validation repertoires. In vitro tests confirmed that a few of the cytomegalovirus-associated TCR beta chains recognize cytomegalovirus antigens. Most TCR sequences were observed very rarely across donors, whereas some public TCRs were present in many individuals. All 120 or so repertoires were used to score co-occurrence in the validation cohort in a later analysis, because that analysis had no HLA typing for the cohort. The classifier was reported to diagnose cytomegalovirus status with high specificity and sensitivity in both the original cohort and the validation cohort. In the study, about 150 TCR beta chains were listed as associated with cytomegalovirus. The authors suggested that the approach could potentially be generalized to other disease states and immunological phenotypes.

Library generation was performed with the immunoSEQ multiplex PCR assay. The published analysis was carried out like this. A statistical classification framework was built to diagnose cytomegalovirus status from the catalog of TCR beta chain sequences. The source is immuneACCESS, and TCRdb retained only in-frame sequences with V and J called. Part of the clones is not carried over; for the studies checked, unresolved V genes explain less than half of this, and the remainder is unexplained. D and trimming were read from the DNA, whereas the V and J calls and clone size are those reported in that table. The sample contains some 65,000 clones, approximately 97% of them found a single time. In total, the top ten clones hold over 2% of the sample.

This TCR derives from a man aged 18 to 30 in good health and CMV-seronegative. The chain couples TRBV5-4 to TRBJ1-1; 6 matching bases give a weak D call of TRBD1. The specimen sequenced was PBMCs. CDR3 protein: CASSRTESDTEAFF. The bases read TGTGCCAGCAGCCGGACAGAGTCGGACACTGAAGCTTTCTTT.